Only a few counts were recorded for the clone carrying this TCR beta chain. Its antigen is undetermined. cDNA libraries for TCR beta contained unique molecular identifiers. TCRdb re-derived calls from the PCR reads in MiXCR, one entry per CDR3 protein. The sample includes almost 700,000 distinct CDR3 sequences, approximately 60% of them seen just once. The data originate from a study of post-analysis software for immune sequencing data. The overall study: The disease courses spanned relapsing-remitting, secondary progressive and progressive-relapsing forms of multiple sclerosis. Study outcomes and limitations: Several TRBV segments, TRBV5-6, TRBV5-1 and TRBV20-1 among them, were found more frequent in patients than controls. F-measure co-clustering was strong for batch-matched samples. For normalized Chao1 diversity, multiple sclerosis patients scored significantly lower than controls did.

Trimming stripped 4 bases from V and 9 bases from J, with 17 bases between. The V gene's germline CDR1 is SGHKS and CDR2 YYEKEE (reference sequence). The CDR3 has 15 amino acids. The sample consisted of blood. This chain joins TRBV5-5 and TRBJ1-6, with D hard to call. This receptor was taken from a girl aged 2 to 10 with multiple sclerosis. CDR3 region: CASSPSATIGSPLHF. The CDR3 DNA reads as TGTGCCAGCAGCCCGTCGGCGACTATAGGTTCACCCCTCCACTTT. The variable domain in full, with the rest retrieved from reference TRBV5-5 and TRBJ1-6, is DAGVTQSPTHLIKTRGQQVTLRCSPISGHKSVSWYQQVLGQGPQFIFQYYEKEERGRGNFPDRFSARQFPNYSSELNVNALLLGDSALYLCASSPSATIGSPLHFGNGTRLTVT.